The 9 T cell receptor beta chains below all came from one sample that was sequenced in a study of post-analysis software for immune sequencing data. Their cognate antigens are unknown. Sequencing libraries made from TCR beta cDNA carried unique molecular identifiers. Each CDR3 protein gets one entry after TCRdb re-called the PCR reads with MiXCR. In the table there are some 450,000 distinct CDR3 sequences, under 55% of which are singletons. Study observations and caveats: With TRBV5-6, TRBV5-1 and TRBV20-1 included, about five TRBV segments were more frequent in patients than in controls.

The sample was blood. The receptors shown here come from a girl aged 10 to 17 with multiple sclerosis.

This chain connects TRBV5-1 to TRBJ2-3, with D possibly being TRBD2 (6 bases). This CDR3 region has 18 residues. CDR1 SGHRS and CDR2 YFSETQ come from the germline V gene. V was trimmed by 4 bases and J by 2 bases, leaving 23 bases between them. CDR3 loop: CASSPESGVAVNTDTQYF. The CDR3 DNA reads TGCGCCAGCAGCCCCGAATCGGGGGTAGCGGTTAACACAGATACGCAGTATTTT. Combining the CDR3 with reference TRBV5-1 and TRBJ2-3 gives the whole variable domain KAGVTQTPRYLIKTRGQQVTLSCSPISGHRSVSWYQQTPGQGLQFLFEYFSETQRNKGNFPGRFSGRQFSNSRSEMNVSTLELGDSALYLCASSPESGVAVNTDTQYFGPGTRLTVL.

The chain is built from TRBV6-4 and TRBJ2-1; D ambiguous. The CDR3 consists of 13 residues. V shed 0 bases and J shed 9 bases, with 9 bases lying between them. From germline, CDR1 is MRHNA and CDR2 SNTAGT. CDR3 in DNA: TGTGCCAGCAGTGACTCGGCGGAAGGTGAGCAGTTCTTC. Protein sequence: CASSDSAEGEQFF.

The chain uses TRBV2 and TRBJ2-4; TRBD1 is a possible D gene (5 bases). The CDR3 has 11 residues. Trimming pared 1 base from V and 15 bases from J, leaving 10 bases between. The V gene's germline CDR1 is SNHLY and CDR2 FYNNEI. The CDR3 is CASSEEGPRYF. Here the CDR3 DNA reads TGTGCCAGCAGTGAAGAGGGGCCGAGGTACTTC.

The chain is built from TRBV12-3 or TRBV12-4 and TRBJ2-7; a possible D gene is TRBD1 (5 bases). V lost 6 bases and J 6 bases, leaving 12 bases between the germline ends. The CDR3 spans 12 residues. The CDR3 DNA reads TGTGCCAGCAGCCCCTCTGGGGCCGAGCAGTACTTC. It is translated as CASSPSGAEQYF.

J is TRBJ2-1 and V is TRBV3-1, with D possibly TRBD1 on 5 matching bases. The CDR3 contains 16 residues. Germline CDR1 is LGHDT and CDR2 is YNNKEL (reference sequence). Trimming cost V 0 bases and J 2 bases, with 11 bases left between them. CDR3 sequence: CASSQESDTAYNEQFF. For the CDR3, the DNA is TGTGCCAGCAGCCAAGAATCGGACACCGCCTACAATGAGCAGTTCTTC.

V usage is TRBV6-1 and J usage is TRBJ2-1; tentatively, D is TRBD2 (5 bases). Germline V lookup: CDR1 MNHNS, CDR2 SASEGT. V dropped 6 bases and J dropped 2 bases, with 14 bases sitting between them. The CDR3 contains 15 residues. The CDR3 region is CASSELSGTYNEQFF. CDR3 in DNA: TGTGCCAGCAGCGAATTAAGCGGAACCTACAATGAGCAGTTCTTC.

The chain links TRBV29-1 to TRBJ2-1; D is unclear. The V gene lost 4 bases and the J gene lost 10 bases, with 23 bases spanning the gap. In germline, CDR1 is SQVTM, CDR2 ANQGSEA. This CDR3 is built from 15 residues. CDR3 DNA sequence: TGCAGCGTTGCCCCTTCCCCAACCCCGACGAACGAGCAGTTCTTC. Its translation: CSVAPSPTPTNEQFF.

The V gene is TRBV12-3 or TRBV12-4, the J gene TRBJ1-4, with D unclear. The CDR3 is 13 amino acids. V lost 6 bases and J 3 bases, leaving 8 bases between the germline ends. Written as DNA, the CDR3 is TGTGCCAGCAGACCGACGCCTAATGAAAAACTGTTTTTT. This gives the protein CASRPTPNEKLFF.

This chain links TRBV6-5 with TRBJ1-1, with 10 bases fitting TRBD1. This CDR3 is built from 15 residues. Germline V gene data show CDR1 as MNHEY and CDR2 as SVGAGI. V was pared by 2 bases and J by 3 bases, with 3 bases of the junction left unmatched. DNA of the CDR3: TGTGCCAGCAGTTACCCGGGACAGGGGCACACTGAAGCTTTCTTT. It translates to CASSYPGQGHTEAFF.